This record covers a single TCR beta chain. Its antigen is unidentified. The sample is drawn from a study of post-analysis software for immune sequencing data. Study-wide background: Courses of disease covered relapsing-remitting, secondary progressive and progressive-relapsing multiple sclerosis.

Study findings and constraints: Analysis by F measure revealed that same-batch samples clustered strongly together. Significantly decreased normalized Chao1 diversity was recorded for multiple sclerosis patients relative to controls.

Each TCR beta cDNA library carried unique molecular identifiers. One entry per CDR3 protein, called by TCRdb with MiXCR from the PCR reads. Of 400,000 to 500,000 distinct CDR3 sequences listed, about 40% are singletons. The specimen sequenced was blood. This TCR was recovered from a girl aged 2-10 years with multiple sclerosis.

The CDR3 loop is CASSSEGQRYNEQFF. CDR3 nucleotides: TGTGCCAGCAGTTCCGAGGGACAGCGATACAATGAGCAGTTCTTC. The chain recombines TRBV6-5 with TRBJ2-1; TRBD1 matches 7 bases. Germline CDR1 MNHEY, CDR2 SVGAGI. V shed 4 bases and J 4 bases; nucleotides not matched to a gene: 7. This CDR3 comprises 15 residues.